Below, 14 T cell receptor beta chains from the same sample are listed, as sequenced in a study of shared clonotypes between healthy human individuals. Using immunoSEQ multiplex PCR, the repertoire was profiled, and TCRdb retains in-frame clones only, with some absent. Found here are around 1.4 million clones, approximately 98.5% of them singletons; the top ten hold approximately 0.38%. The specimen was naive CD4+ T cells sorted from blood. Subset noted: CD45RA+ positively selected. The receptors were sampled from a man between 25 and 39 years old in good health.

The chain links TRBV11-2 to TRBJ2-5; TRBD1 agrees at 8 bases. With 4 bases clipped from V and 5 bases from J, the junction kept 6 bases outside the gene matches. The CDR3 consists of 14 residues. Germline-derived CDR1 and CDR2 are SGHAT and FQNNGV. CDR3: CASSYQTGEETQYF. The CDR3 DNA is TGTGCCAGCAGCTATCAGACAGGGGAGGAGACCCAGTACTTC.

The rearrangement joins TRBV28 to TRBJ2-7; TRBD2 aligns across 8 bases. This CDR3 has 17 residues. V dropped 7 bases and J dropped 4; count of bases not matched to a gene: 18. Germline loops: CDR1 MDHEN, CDR2 SYDVKM. CDR3 bases: TGTGCCAGCATTCCCTTATGGTCACCGGGACTAGATTACGAGCAGTACTTC. Amino acid sequence: CASIPLWSPGLDYEQYF.

This clone came up a few times. The chain recombines TRBV7-2 with TRBJ1-1; no reliable D call. Germline V gene lookup returns CDR1 SGHTA and CDR2 FQGNSA. The ends were cut back, 3 bases at V and 3 bases at J, with 11 bases in the middle. This CDR3 contains 14 residues. The CDR3 DNA sequence: TGTGCCAGCAGCTTGGCTGGGCTCTACACTGAAGCTTTCTTT. Its translation: CASSLAGLYTEAFF.

Of note for this clone: This CDR3 is also generated by other DNA sequences in the sample. J is TRBJ1-5 and V is TRBV6-1; possible D gene TRBD1, 6 bases. Germline CDR1 reads MNHNS; CDR2 reads SASEGT. This CDR3 region has 15 residues. V lost 2 bases and J 0 bases, leaving 8 bases between the germline ends. CDR3: CASSERGYSNQPQHF. As DNA, the CDR3 is TGTGCCAGCAGTGAAAGGGGGTATAGCAATCAGCCCCAGCATTTT.

This chain links TRBV19 with TRBJ1-5; 11 bases fit TRBD1. With 6 bases clipped from V and 6 bases from J, the junction kept 7 bases outside the gene matches. The length of the CDR3 is 15 residues. Germline lookup yields CDR1 LNHDA and CDR2 SQIVND (reference sequence). The CDR3 reads CASSPGTGGIQPQHF. In DNA form, the CDR3 reads TGTGCCAGTAGCCCCGGGACAGGGGGTATTCAGCCCCAGCATTTT. Full variable domain (outside the CDR3, taken from reference TRBV19 and TRBJ1-5): DGGITQSPKYLFRKEGQNVTLSCEQNLNHDAMYWYRQDPGQGLRLIYYSQIVNDFQKGDIAEGYSVSREKKESFPLTVTSAQKNPTAFYLCASSPGTGGIQPQHFGDGTRLSIL.

Notes on this clone: The sample holds other DNA sequences that translate to the same CDR3. The V call is TRBV6-5, the J call TRBJ2-7; D unresolved. Trimming left V 0 bases short and J 7 bases short, with 4 bases between. The germline V gene has CDR1 MNHEY and CDR2 SVGAGI. The CDR3 has 11 residues. The CDR3 loop is CASSYSNEQYF. CDR3 coding DNA: TGTGCCAGCAGTTACTCGAATGAGCAGTACTTC.

This chain links TRBV9 with TRBJ2-3; D uncertain. The V end lost 0 bases, the J end lost 7 bases, and 9 bases lay between the germline ends. CDR1 is SGDLS and CDR2 is YYNGEE in the germline V gene. The CDR3 loop spans 13 amino acids. CDR3 coding DNA: TGTGCCAGCAGCGTAGAGGACCTCCATACGCAGTATTTT. Translation: CASSVEDLHTQYF. The full variable domain, rest sourced from reference TRBV9 and TRBJ2-3, is DSGVTQTPKHLITATGQRVTLRCSPRSGDLSVYWYQQSLDQGLQFLIQYYNGEERAKGNILERFSAQQFPDLHSELNLSSLELGDSALYFCASSVEDLHTQYFGPGTRLTVL.

The V call is TRBV19, the J call TRBJ2-1, with TRBD2 matching 12 bases. This CDR3 comprises 14 residues. Germline V gene sequence: CDR1 LNHDA, CDR2 SQIVND (reference sequence). J lost 6 bases, V lost 6 bases, and 3 bases had no gene match. CDR3 sequence reads: CASRGLAGVNEQFF. The DNA for the CDR3 is TGTGCCAGTAGGGGACTAGCGGGCGTCAATGAGCAGTTCTTC.

This chain joins TRBV6-4 and TRBJ2-1; the D is unclear. Per the germline V gene, CDR1 is MRHNA and CDR2 is SNTAGT. With 0 bases removed from V and 9 bases from J, the gap between germline ends came to 9 bases. The CDR3 length is 13 residues. CDR3 region: CASSDSFRTEQFF. CDR3 DNA sequence: TGTGCCAGCAGTGACTCTTTCCGTACTGAGCAGTTCTTC.

The chain couples TRBV27 to TRBJ2-2, with D perhaps TRBD1 (6 bases). The V end was cut by 0 bases, the J end by 2 bases, with 7 bases between. This CDR3 has 15 residues. Germline CDR1 reads MNHEY; CDR2 reads SMNVEV (reference sequence). The CDR3 sequence is CASSLSGANTGELFF. The CDR3 DNA reads TGTGCCAGCAGTTTATCGGGGGCAAACACCGGGGAGCTGTTTTTT.

The rearrangement uses TRBV7-3 and TRBJ2-7; 10 bases fit TRBD2. Per germline, CDR1 SGHTA and CDR2 FQGTGA. The CDR3 covers 15 residues. The ends lost 3 bases at V and 5 bases at J; junction bases unmatched: 7. This chain's CDR3 is CASSLKLAGLNEQYF. CDR3 bases: TGTGCCAGCAGCTTGAAACTAGCGGGACTCAACGAGCAGTACTTC.

This chain uses TRBV2 with TRBJ2-3, with 7 bases matching TRBD1. The trim removed 2 bases at V and 1 base at J, leaving 6 bases unmatched. This CDR3 region has 16 residues. CDR1 SNHLY and CDR2 FYNNEI come from the germline V gene. The CDR3 here is CASSERQGLGTDTQYF. CDR3 DNA sequence: TGTGCCAGCAGTGAACGACAGGGTCTAGGCACAGATACGCAGTATTTT. Together with reference TRBV2 and TRBJ2-3, the CDR3 gives the full variable domain: EPEVTQTPSHQVTQMGQEVILRCVPISNHLYFYWYRQILGQKVEFLVSFYNNEISEKSEIFDDQFSVERPDGSNFTLKIRSTKLEDSAMYFCASSERQGLGTDTQYFGPGTRLTVL.

The rearrangement joins TRBV15 to TRBJ2-1, with 7 positions matching TRBD1. Per the germline V gene, CDR1 is LNHNV and CDR2 is YYDKDF (reference sequence). CDR3 size: 16 residues. V was pared by 4 bases and J by 0 bases, with 6 bases of the junction left unmatched. Here the CDR3 DNA reads TGTGCCACCAGCACCCTGACAGGGACCTCCTACAATGAGCAGTTCTTC. Protein: CATSTLTGTSYNEQFF. Full variable domain (outside the CDR3, taken from reference TRBV15 and TRBJ2-1): DAMVIQNPRYQVTQFGKPVTLSCSQTLNHNVMYWYQQKSSQAPKLLFHYYDKDFNNEADTPDNFQSRRPNTSFCFLDIRSPGLGDTAMYLCATSTLTGTSYNEQFFGPGTRLTVL.

The chain combines TRBV9 with TRBJ2-1, with D hard to call. This CDR3 is 12 amino acids long. Germline lookup yields CDR1 SGDLS and CDR2 YYNGEE. The V end lost 4 bases, the J end lost 9 bases, and 11 bases lay between the germline ends. The CDR3 spells CASSPRDIEQFF. The CDR3 nucleotides read TGTGCCAGCAGCCCTCGCGACATTGAGCAGTTCTTC. Drawing the rest from reference TRBV9 and TRBJ2-1, the complete variable domain is DSGVTQTPKHLITATGQRVTLRCSPRSGDLSVYWYQQSLDQGLQFLIQYYNGEERAKGNILERFSAQQFPDLHSELNLSSLELGDSALYFCASSPRDIEQFFGPGTRLTVL.